The 23 T cell receptor beta chains below all came from one sample that was sequenced in a study of T cell responses to AZD1222 COVID-19 vaccine. Generated by immunoSEQ multiplex PCR, the TCRdb table keeps only in-frame clones and is missing some. The repertoire includes roughly 180,000 clones, over 70% of them detected once, and 2.5% to 3% sits in the top ten. The sample was peripheral blood, taken on day 0 of MenACWY control vaccination. The origin of the receptors is an adult in good health.

The chain links TRBV6-6 to TRBJ2-1, with 8 nucleotides matching TRBD2. The germline V gene encodes CDR1 MNHNY and CDR2 SVGAGI (reference sequence). There are 17 residues in the CDR3. Trimming took 5 bases from V and 3 from J; bases not matched to a gene: 12. CDR3 nucleotides: TGTGCCAGCAGTCCTGGCTTTGGCGGGGGGCTCTACAATGAGCAGTTCTTC. It codes for CASSPGFGGGLYNEQFF.

The chain is built from TRBV7-9 and TRBJ2-7; TRBD2 agrees at 11 bases. The germline gives CDR1 SEHNR, CDR2 FQNEAQ (reference sequence). After removal of 1 base from V and 3 bases from J, the junction contained 5 bases not matched to a gene. The CDR3 runs 16 residues. DNA of the CDR3: TGTGCCAGCAGCTTAGAGGGGCTAGCGGGGGGCTACGAGCAGTACTTC. Translated: CASSLEGLAGGYEQYF. Together with reference TRBV7-9 and TRBJ2-7, the CDR3 gives the full variable domain: DTGVSQNPRHKITKRGQNVTFRCDPISEHNRLYWYRQTLGQGPEFLTYFQNEAQLEKSRLLSDRFSAERPKGSFSTLEIQRTEQGDSAMYLCASSLEGLAGGYEQYFGPGTRLTVT.

The table lists this clone with a count of one. CDR3 coding DNA: TGTGCCAGCAGCTTGGATAGCGGGTTAACCTACGAGCAGTACTTC. Translation: CASSLDSGLTYEQYF. The chain links TRBV5-6 to TRBJ2-7; TRBD2 agrees at 7 bases. The CDR3 totals 15 residues. Trimming removed 0 bases from V and 2 bases from J; junction bases left unmatched: 5. In germline, CDR1 is SGHDT, CDR2 YYEEEE.

The V gene is TRBV2, the J gene TRBJ2-2; D unclear. Trimming stripped 7 bases from V and 6 bases from J, with 9 bases between. The CDR3 runs to 12 residues. CDR1 SNHLY and CDR2 FYNNEI come from the germline V gene. CDR3: CASMNEAGELFF. The CDR3 nucleotides read TGTGCCAGCATGAACGAGGCCGGGGAGCTGTTTTTT.

In the case of this clone: Other DNA sequences in this specimen translate into the identical CDR3. This chain joins TRBV5-1 and TRBJ2-5; 10 bases fit TRBD2. Trimming removed 1 base from V and 1 base from J; junction bases left unmatched: 1. Per germline, CDR1 SGHRS and CDR2 YFSETQ. CDR3 length: 15 residues. The CDR3 sequence: CASSLRLAGQETQYF. The CDR3 bases are TGCGCCAGCAGCTTGAGACTAGCGGGCCAAGAGACCCAGTACTTC.

The chain recombines TRBV9 with TRBJ2-3, with D tentatively TRBD1 or TRBD2 (6 bases each). The CDR3 runs to 13 residues. The ends were cut back, 3 bases at V and 4 bases at J, with 9 bases in the middle. Germline CDR1 reads SGDLS; CDR2 reads YYNGEE. The DNA of the CDR3 is TGTGCCAGCAGCGGGGGGGCTTCAGATACGCAGTATTTT. It encodes CASSGGASDTQYF.

The gene calls are TRBV11-2 and TRBJ1-6, with D possibly being TRBD1 (5 bases). Deletions cut 5 bases from V and 7 bases from J, with 15 bases between. The V gene's germline CDR1 is SGHAT and CDR2 FQNNGV. The length of the CDR3 is 15 residues. Written as DNA, the CDR3 is TGTGCCAGCAGCGGGAATAGGGGACTCAATTCACCCCTCCACTTT. This codes for CASSGNRGLNSPLHF.

This clone was found once. The chain carries TRBV4-1 and TRBJ2-7; D is uncertain. CDR3 length: 15 residues. V lost 1 base to trimming and J lost 2 bases, with 12 bases between them. Germline CDR1 and CDR2: MGHRA and YSYEKL. The CDR3 DNA reads TGCGCCAGCAGCCAAGTCTGGGCCGGCGCCTACGAGCAGTACTTC. Amino acid sequence: CASSQVWAGAYEQYF.

J is TRBJ2-3 and V is TRBV19; no definite D call. This CDR3 has 13 amino acids. Looked up from germline, CDR1 is LNHDA and CDR2 is SQIVND (reference sequence). V lost 5 bases, J lost 6 bases, and 12 bases lay in between. CDR3 nucleotides: TGTGCCAGTAGTGCGCTCCAAGGGGATACGCAGTATTTT. Its protein product is CASSALQGDTQYF.

The chain uses TRBV30 and TRBJ1-2; D not certain. Trimming stripped 8 bases from V and 3 bases from J, with 13 bases between. The germline CDR1 and CDR2 sequences are GTSNPN and SVGIG (reference sequence). The CDR3 runs to 12 residues. CDR3 loop: CAHLGSDYGYTF. The CDR3, as DNA: TGTGCCCACCTGGGTTCGGACTATGGCTACACCTTC.

V is TRBV5-1 and J is TRBJ2-5; no firm D call. This CDR3 contains 13 residues. Germline CDR1 reads SGHRS; CDR2 reads YFSETQ. Between the trimmed V and J ends, which lost 4 bases and 0 bases, there was a span of 7 bases. Here the CDR3 reads CASSIGNQETQYF. The CDR3 DNA sequence: TGCGCCAGCAGCATAGGGAACCAAGAGACCCAGTACTTC.

V usage is TRBV27 and J usage is TRBJ2-5; 7 bases are shared with TRBD1. From germline, CDR1 is MNHEY and CDR2 SMNVEV (reference sequence). V gave up 3 bases and J gave up 0 bases; unmatched junction bases: 1. This CDR3 spans 14 amino acids. CDR3 sequence (DNA): TGTGCCAGCAGTTTGGGACAGTACCAAGAGACCCAGTACTTC. As protein: CASSLGQYQETQYF.

This clone was detected a few times. The V gene is TRBV4-1, the J gene TRBJ2-3; 12 bases fit TRBD2. Trimming at V came to 4 bases and at J to 1 base, leaving 9 bases not matched to a gene. This CDR3 has 18 amino acids. Germline CDR1 and CDR2: MGHRA and YSYEKL. CDR3 residues: CASSPSGLAGGGTDTQYF. DNA of the CDR3: TGCGCCAGCAGCCCCTCGGGGCTAGCGGGAGGGGGCACAGATACGCAGTATTTT.

CDR3 residues: CAWVGGSGETQYF. CDR3 DNA: TGTGCCTGGGTTGGCGGGAGCGGGGAGACCCAGTACTTC. V and J are TRBV30 and TRBJ2-5; 7 bases agree with TRBD2. This CDR3 comprises 13 residues. V was pared by 5 bases and J by 5 bases, with 8 bases of the junction left unmatched. Germline V CDR1 and CDR2: GTSNPN, SVGIG (reference sequence).

In this sample, this clone turned up once. The CDR3 region has the DNA TGTGCCAGTAGTATCGACCCGCGGGGGGGGGAGCAGTTCTTC. Residues: CASSIDPRGGEQFF. The V and J genes are TRBV19 and TRBJ2-1, with 9 bases fitting TRBD2. The CDR3 totals 14 residues. Germline trimming cut 3 bases from V and 10 bases from J; bases unmatched to any gene: 7. Germline-derived CDR1 and CDR2 are LNHDA and SQIVND (reference sequence).

The genes are TRBV29-1 and TRBJ2-7; D possibly matches TRBD1 or TRBD2 (6 bases each). Germline assignment: CDR1 SQVTM and CDR2 ANQGSEA. The CDR3 sequence is 12 residues long. V was pared by 4 bases and J by 5 bases, with 12 bases between. In DNA form, the CDR3 reads TGCAGCGTTGTGCCGGGGGCGAACGAGCAGTACTTC. It is translated as CSVVPGANEQYF.

V gene TRBV29-1 combines with J gene TRBJ2-7; 10 bases are shared with TRBD1. Unmatched junction bases numbered 9, after V lost 3 bases and J lost 7 bases. The CDR3 covers 14 residues. Germline CDR1 reads SQVTM; CDR2 reads ANQGSEA. CDR3 amino acids: CSVDLGQGYFEQYF. In DNA, the CDR3 is TGCAGCGTTGATTTGGGACAGGGGTACTTTGAGCAGTACTTC.

The chain is built from TRBV13 and TRBJ2-7; TRBD1 might be the D (6 bases). V was pared by 2 bases and J by 5 bases, with 7 bases between. Germline V gives CDR1 PRHDT, CDR2 FYEKMQ (reference sequence). This CDR3 has 12 residues. The CDR3 DNA sequence: TGTGCCAGCAGCTTAAGGGGGAACGAGCAGTACTTC. Translation gives CASSLRGNEQYF.

The genes are TRBV7-6 and TRBJ2-4; 9 bases fit TRBD2. The J segment lost 0 bases and the V segment lost 5 bases, leaving 8 bases of the junction unmatched. Per the germline V gene, CDR1 is SGHVS and CDR2 is FNYEAQ. CDR3 length: 17 amino acids. For the CDR3, the DNA is TGTGCCAGCAGCAAGACTAGCGGTGAACTAGCCAAAAACATTCAGTACTTC. Protein product: CASSKTSGELAKNIQYF.

This sequence joins TRBV28 and TRBJ1-5, with D unresolved. The CDR3 is 14 residues long. Germline CDR1 reads MDHEN; CDR2 reads SYDVKM. Trimming left V 5 bases short and J 0 bases short, with 8 bases between. CDR3 residues: CASSLQASNQPQHF. The CDR3 bases are TGTGCCAGCAGTCTCCAGGCTAGCAATCAGCCCCAGCATTTT.

The J gene is TRBJ2-3, the V gene TRBV12-3 or TRBV12-4; 7 bases align to TRBD1. This CDR3 contains 13 residues. The ends lost 7 bases at V and 1 base at J; junction bases unmatched: 2. The CDR3 nucleotides read TGTGCCAGCACCGGACAGGGCACAGATACGCAGTATTTT. Its protein is CASTGQGTDTQYF.

This chain links TRBV20-1 with TRBJ1-2; a weak D match, TRBD1 (5 bases). Deletions cut 3 bases from V and 1 base from J, with 12 bases between. This CDR3 comprises 14 residues. Germline loops: CDR1 DFQATT, CDR2 SNEGSKA (reference sequence). The CDR3 DNA reads TGCAGTGCTAGTTCTGGGGCCTTTAACTATGGCTACACCTTC. It codes for CSASSGAFNYGYTF.

The V gene is TRBV6-2 or TRBV6-3, the J gene TRBJ2-1, with D perhaps TRBD2 (5 bases). The CDR3 loop spans 17 amino acids. V was clipped by 5 bases and J by 0 bases, with 17 bases between them. Germline lookup yields CDR1 MNHEY and CDR2 SVGEGT. The CDR3 loop is CASSVDWRASSYNEQFF. The CDR3 DNA follows: TGTGCCAGCAGTGTCGACTGGCGGGCTAGCTCCTACAATGAGCAGTTCTTC.